The sequence of this T cell receptor (beta chain) was determined in a study of CD8 T cells in Susac syndrome. Sequencing of TCR beta drew on CD8+ and CD4+ T cells from blood. The ends lost 5 bases at V and 7 bases at J; junction bases unmatched: 14. Looked up from germline, CDR1 is SGDLS and CDR2 is YYNGEE. The CDR3 runs 15 residues. Random hexamers primed reverse transcription of about 0.45 to 1 ug RNA. MiXCR, applied by TCRdb to the immunoSEQ multiplex PCR reads, yields one record per CDR3 protein. The top ten hold roughly 0.16% of the sample, which has roughly 200,000 distinct CDR3 sequences, around 95% seen once.

The TCR was taken from a human donor with multiple sclerosis. The rearrangement joins TRBV9 to TRBJ2-7; TRBD2 matches at 8 bases. The sample comprised CD8+ T cells from PBMCs. CDR3: CASSPTTSASGEQYF. The CDR3 DNA reads TGTGCCAGCAGTCCAACGACTAGCGCTTCGGGGGAGCAGTACTTC.